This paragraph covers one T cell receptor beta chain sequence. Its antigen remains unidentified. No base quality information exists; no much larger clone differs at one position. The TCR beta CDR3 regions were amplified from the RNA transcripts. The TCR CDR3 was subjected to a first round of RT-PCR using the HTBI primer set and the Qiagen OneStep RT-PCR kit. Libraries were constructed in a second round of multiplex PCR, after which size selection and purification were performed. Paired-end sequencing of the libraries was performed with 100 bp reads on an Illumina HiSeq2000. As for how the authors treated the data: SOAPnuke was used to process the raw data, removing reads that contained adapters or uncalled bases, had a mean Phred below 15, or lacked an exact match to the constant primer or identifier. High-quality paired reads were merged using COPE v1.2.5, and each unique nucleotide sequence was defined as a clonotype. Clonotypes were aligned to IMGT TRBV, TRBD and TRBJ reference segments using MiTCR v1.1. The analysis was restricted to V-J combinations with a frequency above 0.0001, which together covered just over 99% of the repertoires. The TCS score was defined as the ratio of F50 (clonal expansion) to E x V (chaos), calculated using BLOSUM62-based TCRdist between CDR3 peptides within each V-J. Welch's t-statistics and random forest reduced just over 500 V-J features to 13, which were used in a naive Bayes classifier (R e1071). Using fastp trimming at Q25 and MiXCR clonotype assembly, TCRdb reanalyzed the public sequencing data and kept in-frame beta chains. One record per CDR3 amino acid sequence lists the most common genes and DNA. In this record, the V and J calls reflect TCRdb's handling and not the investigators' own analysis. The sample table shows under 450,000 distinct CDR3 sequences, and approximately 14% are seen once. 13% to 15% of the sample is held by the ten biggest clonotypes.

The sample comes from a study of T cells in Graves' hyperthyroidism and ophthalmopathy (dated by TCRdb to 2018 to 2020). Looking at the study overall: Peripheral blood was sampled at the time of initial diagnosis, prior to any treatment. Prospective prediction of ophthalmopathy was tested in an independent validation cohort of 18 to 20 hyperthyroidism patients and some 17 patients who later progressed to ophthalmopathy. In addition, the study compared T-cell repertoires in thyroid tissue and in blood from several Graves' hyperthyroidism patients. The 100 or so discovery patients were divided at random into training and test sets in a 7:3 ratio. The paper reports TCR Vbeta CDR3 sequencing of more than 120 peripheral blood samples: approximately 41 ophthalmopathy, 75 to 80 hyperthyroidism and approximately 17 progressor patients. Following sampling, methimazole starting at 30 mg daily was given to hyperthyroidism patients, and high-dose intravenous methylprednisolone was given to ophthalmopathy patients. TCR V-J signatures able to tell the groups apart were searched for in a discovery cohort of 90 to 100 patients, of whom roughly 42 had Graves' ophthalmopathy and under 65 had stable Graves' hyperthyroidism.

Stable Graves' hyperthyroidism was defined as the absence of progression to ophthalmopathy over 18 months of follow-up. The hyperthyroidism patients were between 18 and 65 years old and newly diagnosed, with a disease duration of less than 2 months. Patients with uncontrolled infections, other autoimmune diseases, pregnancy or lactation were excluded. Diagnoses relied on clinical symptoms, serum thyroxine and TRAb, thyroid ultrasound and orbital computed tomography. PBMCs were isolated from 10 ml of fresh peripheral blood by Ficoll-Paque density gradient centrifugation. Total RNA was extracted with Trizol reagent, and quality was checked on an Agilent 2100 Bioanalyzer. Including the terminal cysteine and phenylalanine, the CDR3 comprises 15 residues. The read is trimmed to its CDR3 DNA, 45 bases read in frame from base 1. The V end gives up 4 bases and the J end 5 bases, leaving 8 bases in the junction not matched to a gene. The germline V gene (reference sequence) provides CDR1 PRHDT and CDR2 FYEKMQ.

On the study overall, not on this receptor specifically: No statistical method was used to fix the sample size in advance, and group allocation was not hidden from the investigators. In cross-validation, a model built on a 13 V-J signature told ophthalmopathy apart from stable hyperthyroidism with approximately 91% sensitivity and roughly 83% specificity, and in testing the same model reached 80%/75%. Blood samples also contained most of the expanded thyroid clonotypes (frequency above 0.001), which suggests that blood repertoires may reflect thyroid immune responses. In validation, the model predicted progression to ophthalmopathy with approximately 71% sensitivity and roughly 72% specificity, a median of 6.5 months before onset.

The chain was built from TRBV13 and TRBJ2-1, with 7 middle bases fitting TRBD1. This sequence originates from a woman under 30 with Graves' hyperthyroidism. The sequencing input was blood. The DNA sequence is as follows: TGTGCCAGCAGCTCGACAGGGCTCGGACACAATGAGCAGTTCTTC. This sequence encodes CASSSTGLGHNEQFF.